The subject of this entry is one TCR beta chain. Its antigen remains unidentified. These data belong to a study of cytomegalovirus exposure and HLA in healthy donors. General study findings and limits: The productive fraction for most TCR beta V segments was about 87% or about 30% in an earlier analysis. The study designated 164 TCR beta chains cytomegalovirus-associated.

The study ran its PCR with 60 Vbeta and 13 Jbeta primers. Libraries were prepared by immunoSEQ multiplex PCR; TCRdb keeps only in-frame clonotypes and omits some of them. The listing records 60,000 to 80,000 clones. CDR1 and CDR2 from the germline V gene are MNHEY and SMNVEV (reference sequence). The CDR3 is 18 residues long. V was clipped by 1 base and J by 2 bases; unmatched bases: 8. The sequence was collected from a boy under 18 in good health and CMV-seronegative. The rearrangement links TRBV27 to TRBJ2-3, with 11 bases fitting TRBD1. The sequenced sample consisted of PBMCs. The CDR3 DNA reads TGTGCCAGCAGTTTATGGGGGACAGGGGGTGGAATCACAGATACGCAGTATTTT. This translates into CASSLWGTGGGITDTQYF.